This T cell receptor (beta chain) is from a study of beta chain features in type 1 diabetes. Study results and caveats: Type 1 diabetes patients had moderately but significantly shorter TCRB CDR3s in all four CD4+ subsets. Possible PCR preference for shorter templates applied equally to patients and controls. Junctions at VDJ sites from type 1 diabetes patients had fewer insertions and more deletions. HLA influence on TCRB rearrangement stayed unresolved here.

Trimming removed 4 bases from V and 5 bases from J, with 17 bases in between. Germline values: CDR1 SGHRS, CDR2 YFSETQ. CDR3 length equals 15 residues. A word on this clone: Its antigen remains unidentified.

Sequenced material consisted of expressed TCRB transcripts (all of the isolated RNA was reverse transcribed). Assay used: immunoSEQ multiplex PCR; TCRdb lists only in-frame clones, some missing. In the table there are 620,000 or so clones, around 15% of which are singletons. This receptor was obtained from a man aged 18 to 29 in good health. Material: naive CD4+ T cells from blood. The chain has TRBV5-1 and TRBJ2-3; possible D gene TRBD2, 6 bases. In DNA form, the CDR3 reads TGCGCCAGCAGCGAGACCGGGACTCCTCGAGATACGCAGTATTTT. Its translation: CASSETGTPRDTQYF.